The 8 T cell receptor beta chains listed next were all sequenced from one sample in a study of CD8+ T cells in alopecia areata. RNA was extracted and reverse transcribed into cDNA as the sequencing template. Profiling relied on immunoSEQ multiplex PCR, and the TCRdb table lists in-frame clones only, not all of them. The specimen has approximately 280,000 clones, none found just once. Markers including CD4, CD8alpha, NKG2D and NKG2ACE guided sorting of pooled cutaneous lymph node cells. Specimen: CD4+ T cells sorted from a lymph node. Receptor source: a C3H/HeJ mouse with alopecia areata. For this mouse line, the MHC haplotype is H2-k.

This clone was seen only a few times. Gene names follow the mouse nomenclature. The CDR3 end is not reached by the read, which stops 4 residues before it; the germline J gene fills it in. The chain carries TRBV19 and TRBJ2-7, with 9 bases fitting TRBD2. The CDR3 sequence is 15 residues long. CDR1 FNHDT and CDR2 SITEND come from the germline V gene (reference sequence). CDR3 DNA, as far as it was read: TGTGCCAGCAGTATAGGCTGGGGGGGTCGGAAT. Its protein product is CASSIGWGGRN. The CDR3 as a whole reads CASSIGWGGRNEQYF.

To note about this clone: The genes and germline here are from mouse. Partial CDR3 DNA: TGTGCCAGCAGCCAGGGACAGGGGCTTGCT. It specifies CASSQGQGLA. The CDR3 in its entirety is CASSQGQGLAEQFF. This chain connects TRBV5 to TRBJ2-1, with 10 bases matching TRBD1. The DNA ends 4 residues before the CDR3 does, and the rest of the CDR3 is filled in from the germline J gene. This CDR3 has 14 residues. Germline V gene sequence: CDR1 LGHNA, CDR2 YNLKQL (reference sequence). V was clipped by 3 bases and J by 6 bases; unmatched bases: 2.

Only a few counts were recorded for this clone. Genes and germline are mouse. The read comes to an end 4 residues before the CDR3 does, leaving the germline J gene to fill in the end. Other nucleotide sequences from this sample produce the same CDR3. The rearrangement links TRBV1 to TRBJ2-5; TRBD2 matches at 7 bases. This CDR3 region has 15 residues. Trimming at V came to 2 bases and at J to 0 bases, leaving 2 bases not matched to a gene. Germline V lookup: CDR1 NSQYPW, CDR2 LRSPGD (reference sequence). The CDR3 reads CTCSAMTGNQDTQYF. The covered CDR3 bases are TGCACCTGCAGTGCAATGACTGGGAACCAAGAC.

Worth noting for this clone: Each gene name is a mouse one. The read gets to within 4 residues of the CDR3 end, and the germline J gene fills in the rest. The chain links TRBV17 to TRBJ2-5; 7 positions match TRBD2. The CDR3 has 15 amino acids. The V gene end was trimmed by 2 bases and the J gene end by 2 bases; junction bases not matched to a gene: 4. Germline V gene lookup returns CDR1 MNHDT and CDR2 YYDKIL. The covered CDR3 bases are TGTGCTAGCAGTAGATCGGGACTGATCCAAGAC. Amino acids: CASSRSGLIQD. The whole CDR3 is CASSRSGLIQDTQYF.

Concerning this clone itself: These gene names are mouse names. The CDR3 extends 4 residues past the end of the read, so its final part is completed from the germline J gene. The identical CDR3 is also encoded by other nucleotide sequences in the sample. The rearrangement uses TRBV13-1 and TRBJ2-2, with 10 nucleotides matching TRBD2. This CDR3 comprises 15 residues. From germline, CDR1 is NSHNY and CDR2 SYGAGN. The junction had 3 bases not matched to a gene; V was cut back by 6 bases and J by 1 base. CDR3 bases read: TGTGCCAGCAAAACTGGGGGGGGAAACACCGGG. Amino acid sequence: CASKTGGGNTG. The whole CDR3 protein reads CASKTGGGNTGQLYF.

This clone was detected only a few times. Gene names are the mouse ones. The CDR3 end is not reached by the read, which stops 4 residues before it; the germline J gene fills it in. This CDR3 is also generated by other DNA sequences in the sample. V gene TRBV1 combines with J gene TRBJ1-2, with D possibly TRBD1 on 6 matching bases. This CDR3 contains 15 residues. V lost 0 bases to trimming and J lost 0 bases, with 8 bases between them. The germline V gene encodes CDR1 NSQYPW and CDR2 LRSPGD (reference sequence). CDR3 DNA (partial): TGCACCTGCAGTGCAGAACAGGGCGCAAACTCC. This sequence encodes CTCSAEQGANS. The entire CDR3 is CTCSAEQGANSDYTF.

For this clone: The germline and genes are mouse ones. The CDR3 end is not reached by the read, which stops 4 residues before it; the germline J gene fills it in. The chain couples TRBV4 to TRBJ2-2, with a possible D match to TRBD1 (6 bases). This CDR3 comprises 15 residues. Germline CDR1 reads LGHDT; CDR2 reads YNNKQL (reference sequence). Trimming shortened V by 5 bases and J by 3 bases, and 13 bases separated the two germline ends. CDR3 bases read: TGTGCCAGCAGCCCCACAGGGAGGGACACCGGG. As protein: CASSPTGRDTG. The full CDR3 sequence reads CASSPTGRDTGQLYF. Looking up the rest from reference TRBV4 and TRBJ2-2 gives the full variable domain: ETAVFQTPNYHVTQVGNEVSFNCKQTLGHDTMYWYKQDSKKLLKIMFSYNNKQLIVNETVPRRFSPQSSDKAHLNLRIKSVEPEDSAVYLCASSPTGRDTGQLYFGEGSKLTVL.

This clone showed up just a few times. Gene names denote mouse genes. Read sequence stops 4 residues before the CDR3 end, and the germline J gene provides the missing end. V usage is TRBV1 and J usage is TRBJ1-1; 7 bases map to TRBD1. Germline assignment: CDR1 NSQYPW and CDR2 LRSPGD (reference sequence). Trimming took 1 base from V and 1 from J; bases not matched to a gene: 3. This CDR3 has 15 residues. CDR3 in amino acids: CTCSAVWTGNTEVFF. The sequenced part of the CDR3 DNA is TGCACCTGCAGTGCAGTTTGGACAGGGAACACA.